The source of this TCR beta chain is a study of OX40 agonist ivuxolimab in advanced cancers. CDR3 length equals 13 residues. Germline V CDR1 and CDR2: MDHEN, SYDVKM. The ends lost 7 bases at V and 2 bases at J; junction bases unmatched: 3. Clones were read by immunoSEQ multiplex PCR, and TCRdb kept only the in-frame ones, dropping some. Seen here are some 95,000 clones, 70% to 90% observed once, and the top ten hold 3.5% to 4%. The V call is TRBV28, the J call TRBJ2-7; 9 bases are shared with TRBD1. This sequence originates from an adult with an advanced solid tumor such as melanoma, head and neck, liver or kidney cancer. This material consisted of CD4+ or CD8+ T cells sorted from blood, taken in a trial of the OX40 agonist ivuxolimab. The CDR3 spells CASNGDRAYEQYF. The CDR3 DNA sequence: TGTGCCAGCAATGGGGACAGGGCCTACGAGCAGTACTTC.